The 2 T cell receptor beta chains listed next were all sequenced from one sample in a study of cytomegalovirus exposure and HLA in healthy donors. Researchers ran the PCR with 60 Vbeta and 13 Jbeta primers. Here immunoSEQ multiplex PCR was the method, and the copy in TCRdb shows in-frame clones only, minus some. The sample lists a few hundred thousand clones, roughly 80% occurring once. The sample comprised PBMCs. These receptors came from a man under 40 in good health and CMV-seronegative.

The chain carries TRBV5-6 and TRBJ2-3, with D unclear. With 4 bases removed from V and 0 bases from J, the gap between germline ends came to 15 bases. Per the germline V gene, CDR1 is SGHDT and CDR2 is YYEEEE. The CDR3 loop spans 16 amino acids. CDR3 sequence (DNA): TGTGCCAGCAGCCCCCTTAGTGACTCTAGCACAGATACGCAGTATTTT. The encoded protein is CASSPLSDSSTDTQYF.

The V call is TRBV9, the J call TRBJ1-3; D gene uncertain. CDR1 and CDR2 (germline): SGDLS, YYNGEE. V dropped 6 bases and J dropped 0 bases, with 10 bases sitting between them. CDR3 length: 14 residues. The CDR3 nucleotides read TGTGCCAGCACCGAACTGAGCTCTGGAAACACCATATATTTT. This codes for CASTELSSGNTIYF.